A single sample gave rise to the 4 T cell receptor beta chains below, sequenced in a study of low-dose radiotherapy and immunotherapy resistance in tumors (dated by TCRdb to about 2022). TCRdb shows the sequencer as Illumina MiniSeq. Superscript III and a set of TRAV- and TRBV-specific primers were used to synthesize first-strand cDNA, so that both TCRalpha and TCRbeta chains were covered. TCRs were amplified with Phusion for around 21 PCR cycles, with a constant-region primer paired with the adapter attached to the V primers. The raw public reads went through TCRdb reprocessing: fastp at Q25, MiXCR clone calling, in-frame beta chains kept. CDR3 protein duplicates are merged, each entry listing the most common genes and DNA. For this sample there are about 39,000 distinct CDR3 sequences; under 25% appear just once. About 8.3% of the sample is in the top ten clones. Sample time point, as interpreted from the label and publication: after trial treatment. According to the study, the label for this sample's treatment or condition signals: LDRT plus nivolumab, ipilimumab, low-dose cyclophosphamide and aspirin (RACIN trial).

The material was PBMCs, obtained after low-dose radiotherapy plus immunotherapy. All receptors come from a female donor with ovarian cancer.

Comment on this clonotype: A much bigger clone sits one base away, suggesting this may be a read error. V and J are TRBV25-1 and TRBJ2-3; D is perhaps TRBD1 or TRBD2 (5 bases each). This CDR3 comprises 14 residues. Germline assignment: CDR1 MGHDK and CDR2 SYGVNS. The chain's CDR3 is CANSHTPGTGTQYF. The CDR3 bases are TGTGCCAACAGTCACACGCCGGGGACGGGTACGCAGTATTTT.

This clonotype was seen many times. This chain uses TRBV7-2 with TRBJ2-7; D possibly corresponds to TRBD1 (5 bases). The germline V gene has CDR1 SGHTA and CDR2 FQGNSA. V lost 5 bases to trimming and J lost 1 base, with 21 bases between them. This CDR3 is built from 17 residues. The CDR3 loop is CASSRASKGRRSYEQYF. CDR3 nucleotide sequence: TGTGCCAGCAGCCGCGCCTCTAAGGGGCGCAGGTCCTACGAGCAGTACTTC.

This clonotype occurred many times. CDR3 residues: CASSSRDANYEQYF. The CDR3 DNA reads TGTGCCAGCAGCTCCCGGGACGCCAACTACGAGCAGTACTTC. V is TRBV7-6 and J is TRBJ2-7; D possibly matches TRBD1 or TRBD2 (5 bases each). V lost 4 bases and J 3 bases, leaving 13 bases between the germline ends. This CDR3 is built from 14 residues. Germline CDR1 SGHVS, CDR2 FNYEAQ.

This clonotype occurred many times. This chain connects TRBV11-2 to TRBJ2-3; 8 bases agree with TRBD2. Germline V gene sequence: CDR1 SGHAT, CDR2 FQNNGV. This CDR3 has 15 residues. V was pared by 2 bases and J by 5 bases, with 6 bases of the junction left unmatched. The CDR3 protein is CASSLMAGGVDTQYF. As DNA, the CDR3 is TGTGCCAGCAGCTTAATGGCGGGGGGAGTAGATACGCAGTATTTT.